Listed below are T cell receptor beta chains from one sample, sequenced in a study of T cell repertoires in cytomegalovirus infection. TCRdb recomputed calls from the reads with MiXCR, one row per CDR3 protein. The repertoire has around 490,000 distinct CDR3 sequences, less than 30% of them found once; the top ten carry about 13%. Sample: PBMCs. These receptors originate from a human donor in good health (CMV status not recorded). Some clones in this sample may be carry-over from other donors' samples. Each CDR3 is given with its conserved first and last residue. The D gene is left open where the match is weak. Size values are once, few and many counts, or a class for expanded clones, and some rows have none.

. . TRBJ2-5 TRBV5-1 CASSPGDSREETQYF TGCGCCAGCAGCCCGGGGGACTCGAGGGAAGAGACCCAGTACTTC
. . TRBJ2-7 TRBV4-3 CASSQEYFRSGLSYEQYF TGCGCCAGCAGCCAAGAGTATTTCCGTAGCGGCCTATCATACGAGCAGTACTTC
TRBD2 . TRBJ2-1 TRBV9 CASSVGLATANEQFF TGTGCCAGCAGCGTCGGACTAGCGACAGCCAATGAGCAGTTCTTC
TRBD1 . TRBJ1-5 TRBV6-6 CASWGVGGKGLGNQPQHF TGTGCCAGCTGGGGGGTAGGGGGCAAAGGATTAGGCAATCAGCCCCAGCATTTT
. . TRBJ2-3 TRBV6-4 CATTNTSTDTQYF TGTGCCACTACCAATACTAGCACAGATACGCAGTATTTT
. few TRBJ1-2 TRBV12-3/TRBV12-4 CATLARANIYGYTF TGTGCCACCCTCGCCAGGGCTAACATATATGGCTACACCTTC
TRBD1 many TRBJ1-4 TRBV7-2 CASSTTGEGEKLFF TGTGCCAGCAGCACAACAGGGGAGGGTGAAAAACTGTTTTTT
. many TRBJ2-5 TRBV2 CASGEETQYF TGTGCCAGCGGAGAAGAGACCCAGTACTTC
. few TRBJ2-2 TRBV12-3/TRBV12-4 CASSLAFRVNTGELFF TGTGCCAGCAGTTTAGCGTTCAGGGTTAACACCGGGGAGCTGTTTTTT
. many TRBJ2-3 TRBV7-8 CASSFGSADTQYF TGTGCCAGCAGCTTCGGGAGCGCAGATACGCAGTATTTT
TRBD1 . TRBJ1-5 TRBV5-6 CASSNVGGQGTLGGNQPQHF TGTGCCAGCAGCAACGTCGGGGGACAGGGAACTTTGGGTGGCAATCAGCCCCAGCATTTT
TRBD1 few TRBJ2-7 TRBV10-3 CAIRATGGSVAEQYF TGTGCCATCAGAGCTACAGGGGGCTCTGTCGCCGAGCAGTACTTC
. . TRBJ1-4 TRBV7-2 CASSPAAATNEKLFF TGTGCCAGCAGCCCCGCAGCGGCAACTAATGAAAAACTGTTTTTT
. . TRBJ2-5 TRBV7-2 CASSIRGSVEPQGTQYF TGTGCCAGCAGCATAAGAGGGTCGGTCGAGCCGCAGGGGACCCAGTACTTC
TRBD2 few TRBJ2-1 TRBV20-1 CSASESSGAIPRSEQFF TGCAGTGCTAGCGAGAGTAGCGGGGCAATCCCTCGGTCTGAGCAGTTCTTC
. . TRBJ2-2 TRBV19 CASSMRRTTNTGELFF TGTGCCAGTAGTATGAGAAGAACGACGAACACCGGGGAGCTGTTTTTT
TRBD1 many TRBJ2-3 TRBV7-2 CASSLWTGSKYF TGTGCCAGCAGCTTATGGACAGGGTCCAAGTATTTT
. few TRBJ2-7 TRBV5-1 CASSPNPRSARGSSYEQYF TGCGCCAGCAGCCCCAACCCCAGGTCTGCACGAGGTAGCTCCTACGAGCAGTACTTC
. many TRBJ2-3 TRBV12-5 CASGFLIREQISSTDTQYF TGTGCTAGTGGTTTCCTGATACGGGAGCAAATCTCTAGCACAGATACGCAGTATTTT
. few TRBJ2-5 TRBV5-4 CASSRGWGQETQYF TGTGCCAGCAGCCGGGGTTGGGGGCAAGAGACCCAGTACTTC
. . TRBJ1-1 TRBV19 CASSANRVLKESAFF TGTGCCAGTAGTGCGAACAGGGTGCTGAAGGAGTCAGCTTTCTTT
. . TRBJ1-1 TRBV20-1 CSAGGRGKTEAFF TGCAGTGCTGGGGGCAGGGGAAAGACTGAAGCTTTCTTT
TRBD1 . TRBJ2-2 TRBV4-1 CASSQDEGASDTGELFF TGCGCCAGCAGCCAAGACGAGGGGGCATCGGACACCGGGGAGCTGTTTTTT
TRBD1 few TRBJ2-7 TRBV7-6 CASSSLDRIDEQYF TGTGCCAGCAGCTCCCTGGACAGGATTGACGAGCAGTACTTC
. . TRBJ2-7 TRBV23-1 CASSQSSEGGEQYF TGCGCCAGCAGTCAATCGTCGGAGGGAGGCGAGCAGTACTTC
. . TRBJ2-7 TRBV6-1 CASSDKRVFYEQYF TGTGCCAGCAGTGACAAACGGGTTTTCTACGAGCAGTACTTC
TRBD1 few TRBJ2-7 TRBV28 CASSHSGTGGGEQYF TGTGCCAGCAGTCACTCCGGGACAGGGGGTGGCGAGCAGTACTTC
. . TRBJ1-5 TRBV28 CASSLSGTFQHF TGTGCCAGCAGTTTATCGGGCACCTTCCAGCATTTT
. . TRBJ2-1 TRBV19 CASRVQAPTDEQFF TGTGCCAGTAGGGTACAGGCACCCACCGATGAGCAGTTCTTC
. . TRBJ1-3 TRBV30 CATTGSDENTIYF TGTGCCACGACAGGTTCGGACGAAAACACCATATATTTT
TRBD2 many TRBJ2-7 TRBV12-3/TRBV12-4 CASSSHASGYYEQYF TGTGCCAGCAGTTCCCACGCTAGCGGTTACTACGAGCAGTACTTC
TRBD2 . TRBJ2-2 TRBV7-2 CASSATSGRATGELVF TGTGCCAGCAGCGCGACTAGCGGGAGGGCGACCGGGGAGCTGGTTTTT